The T cell receptor (beta chain) under discussion was sequenced for a study of regulatory T cells in long-lasting Graves disease. Study-wide context: Graves' patients diagnosed newly had used antithyroid drugs under 3 months. General study findings and limits: Patients whose Graves' disease persisted exhibited lower TCR diversity than those newly diagnosed.

This clonotype has a count of ten or more. The antigen is not known. V shed 3 bases and J 3 bases; nucleotides not matched to a gene: 3. Germline assignment: CDR1 SGHRS and CDR2 YFSETQ. The CDR3 has 14 residues. The time point here: newly diagnosed GD, antithyroid drugs for less than 3 months. PBMC RNA served as the TCR library source. Libraries of TCR beta came from iRepertoire HTBI primers plus Arm-PCR of CDR3 regions. TCRdb analysed the multiplex PCR reads with MiXCR anew, one entry per CDR3 protein. The sample has roughly 380,000 distinct CDR3 sequences; around 15% are singletons. This specimen consisted of peripheral blood mononuclear cells (PBMCs), obtained at new diagnosis, from a patient treated with antithyroid drugs. This TCR was recovered from a female donor with Graves disease. The rearrangement uses TRBV5-1 and TRBJ2-7; 10 bases map to TRBD1. The CDR3: CASSWGDRGYEQYF. The CDR3 nucleotides are TGCGCCAGCAGCTGGGGGGACAGGGGCTACGAGCAGTACTTC.